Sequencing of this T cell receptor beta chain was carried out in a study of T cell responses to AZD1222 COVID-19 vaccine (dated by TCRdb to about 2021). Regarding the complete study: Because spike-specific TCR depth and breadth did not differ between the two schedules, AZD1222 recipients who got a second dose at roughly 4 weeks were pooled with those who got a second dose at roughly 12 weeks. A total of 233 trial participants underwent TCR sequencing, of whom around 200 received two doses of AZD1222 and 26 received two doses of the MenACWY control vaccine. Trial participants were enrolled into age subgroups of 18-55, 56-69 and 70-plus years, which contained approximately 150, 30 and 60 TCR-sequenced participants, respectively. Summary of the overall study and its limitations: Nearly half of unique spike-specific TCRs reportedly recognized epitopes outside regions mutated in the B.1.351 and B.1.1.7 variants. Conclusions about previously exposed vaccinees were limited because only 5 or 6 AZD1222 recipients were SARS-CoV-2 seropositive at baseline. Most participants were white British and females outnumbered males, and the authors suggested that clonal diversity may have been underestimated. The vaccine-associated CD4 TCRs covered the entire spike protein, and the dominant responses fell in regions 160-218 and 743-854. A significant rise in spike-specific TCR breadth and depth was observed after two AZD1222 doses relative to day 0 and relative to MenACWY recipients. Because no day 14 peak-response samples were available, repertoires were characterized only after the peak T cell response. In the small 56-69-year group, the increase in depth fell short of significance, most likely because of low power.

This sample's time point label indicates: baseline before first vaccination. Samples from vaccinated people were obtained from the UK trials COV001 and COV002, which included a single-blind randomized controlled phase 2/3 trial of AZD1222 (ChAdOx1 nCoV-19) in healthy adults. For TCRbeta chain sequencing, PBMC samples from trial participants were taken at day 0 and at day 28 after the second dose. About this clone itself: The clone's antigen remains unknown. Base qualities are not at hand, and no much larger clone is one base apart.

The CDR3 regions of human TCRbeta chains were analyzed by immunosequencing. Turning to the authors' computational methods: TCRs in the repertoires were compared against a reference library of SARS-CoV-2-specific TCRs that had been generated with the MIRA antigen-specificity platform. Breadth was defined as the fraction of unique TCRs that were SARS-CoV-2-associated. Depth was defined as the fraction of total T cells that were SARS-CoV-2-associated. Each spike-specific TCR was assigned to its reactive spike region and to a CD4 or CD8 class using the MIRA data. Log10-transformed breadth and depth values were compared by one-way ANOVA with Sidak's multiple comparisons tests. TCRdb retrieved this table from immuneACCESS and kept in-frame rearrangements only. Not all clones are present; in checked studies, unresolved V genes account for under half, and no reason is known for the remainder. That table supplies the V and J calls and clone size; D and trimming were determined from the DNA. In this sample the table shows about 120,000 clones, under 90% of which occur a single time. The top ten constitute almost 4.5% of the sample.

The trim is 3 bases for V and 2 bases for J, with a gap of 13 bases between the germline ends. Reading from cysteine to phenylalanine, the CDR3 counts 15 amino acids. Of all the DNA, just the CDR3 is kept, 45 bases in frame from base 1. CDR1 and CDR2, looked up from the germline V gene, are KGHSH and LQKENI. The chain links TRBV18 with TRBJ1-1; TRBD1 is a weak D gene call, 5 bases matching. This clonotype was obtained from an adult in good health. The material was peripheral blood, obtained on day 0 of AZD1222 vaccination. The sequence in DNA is TGTGCCAGCTCACCGCCTGACACAGGTAACACTGAAGCTTTCTTT. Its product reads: CASSPPDTGNTEAFF.